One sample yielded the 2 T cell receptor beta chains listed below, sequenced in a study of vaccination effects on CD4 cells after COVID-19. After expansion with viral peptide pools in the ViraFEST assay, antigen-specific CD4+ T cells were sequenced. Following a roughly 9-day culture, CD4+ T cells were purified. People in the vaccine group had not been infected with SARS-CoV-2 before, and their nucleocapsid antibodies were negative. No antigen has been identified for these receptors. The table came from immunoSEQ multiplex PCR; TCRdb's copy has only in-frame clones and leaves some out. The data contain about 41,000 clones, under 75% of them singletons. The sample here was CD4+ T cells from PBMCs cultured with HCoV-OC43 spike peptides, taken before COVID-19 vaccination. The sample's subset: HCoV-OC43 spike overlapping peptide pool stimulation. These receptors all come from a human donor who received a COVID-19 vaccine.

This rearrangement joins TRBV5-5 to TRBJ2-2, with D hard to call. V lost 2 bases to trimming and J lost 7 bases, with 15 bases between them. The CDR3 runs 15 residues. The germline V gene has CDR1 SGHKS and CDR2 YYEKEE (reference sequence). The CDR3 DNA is TGTGCCAGCAGCTTCAGGCAGATCTTGGGCGGGGAGCTGTTTTTT. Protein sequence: CASSFRQILGGELFF.

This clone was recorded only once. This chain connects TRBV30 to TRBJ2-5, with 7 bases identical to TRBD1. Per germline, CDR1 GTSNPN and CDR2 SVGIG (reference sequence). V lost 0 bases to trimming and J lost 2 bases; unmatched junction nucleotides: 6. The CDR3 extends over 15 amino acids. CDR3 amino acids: CAWSVSTGKQETQYF. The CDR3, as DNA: TGTGCCTGGAGTGTATCGACAGGGAAGCAAGAGACCCAGTACTTC.